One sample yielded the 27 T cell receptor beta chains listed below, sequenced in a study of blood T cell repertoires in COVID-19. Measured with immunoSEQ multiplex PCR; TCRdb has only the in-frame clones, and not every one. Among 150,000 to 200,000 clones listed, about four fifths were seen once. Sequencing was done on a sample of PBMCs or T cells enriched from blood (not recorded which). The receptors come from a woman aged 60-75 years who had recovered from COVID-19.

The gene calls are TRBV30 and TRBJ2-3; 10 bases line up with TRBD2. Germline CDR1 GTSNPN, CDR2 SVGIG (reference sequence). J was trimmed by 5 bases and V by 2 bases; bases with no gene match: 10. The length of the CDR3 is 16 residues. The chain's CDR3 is CAWSLGLAGVLDTQYF. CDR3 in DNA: TGTGCCTGGAGTTTAGGGCTAGCGGGGGTACTAGATACGCAGTATTTT.

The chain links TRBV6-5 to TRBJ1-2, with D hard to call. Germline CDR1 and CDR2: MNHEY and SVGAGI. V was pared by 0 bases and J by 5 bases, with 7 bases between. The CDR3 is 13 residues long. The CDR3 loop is CASSYSPTYGYTF. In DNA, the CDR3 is TGTGCCAGCAGTTACTCCCCCACTTATGGCTACACCTTC.

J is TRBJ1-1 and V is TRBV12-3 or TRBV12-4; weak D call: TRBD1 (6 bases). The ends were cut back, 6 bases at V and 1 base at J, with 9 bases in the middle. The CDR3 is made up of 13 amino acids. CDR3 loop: CASRRGGNTEAFF. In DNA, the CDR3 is TGTGCCAGCAGGAGAGGGGGGAACACTGAAGCTTTCTTT.

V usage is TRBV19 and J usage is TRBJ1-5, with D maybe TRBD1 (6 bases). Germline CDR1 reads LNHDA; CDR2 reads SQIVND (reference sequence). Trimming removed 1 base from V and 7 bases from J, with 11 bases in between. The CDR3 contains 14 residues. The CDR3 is CASSIGNRDQPQHF. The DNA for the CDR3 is TGTGCCAGTAGTATAGGGAACAGGGACCAGCCCCAGCATTTT.

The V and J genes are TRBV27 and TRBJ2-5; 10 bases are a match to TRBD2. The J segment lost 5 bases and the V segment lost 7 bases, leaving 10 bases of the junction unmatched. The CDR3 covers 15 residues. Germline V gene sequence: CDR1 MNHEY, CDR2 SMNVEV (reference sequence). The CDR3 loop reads CASMPQRGGPETQYF. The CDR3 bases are TGTGCCAGCATGCCCCAGCGGGGGGGCCCTGAGACCCAGTACTTC.

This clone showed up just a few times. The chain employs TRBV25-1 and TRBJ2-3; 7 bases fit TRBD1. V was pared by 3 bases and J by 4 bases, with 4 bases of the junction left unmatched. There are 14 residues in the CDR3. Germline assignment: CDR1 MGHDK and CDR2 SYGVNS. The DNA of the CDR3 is TGTGCCAGCAGTGACTTCCAGGGGGCAGATACGCAGTATTTT. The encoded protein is CASSDFQGADTQYF.

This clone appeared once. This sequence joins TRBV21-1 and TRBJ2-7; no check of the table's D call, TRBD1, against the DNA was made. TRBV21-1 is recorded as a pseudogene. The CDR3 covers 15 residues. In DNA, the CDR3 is TGTGCCAGCAGCAAAGGGGGGACAGTTGGGCACGAGCAGTACTTC. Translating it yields CASSKGGTVGHEQYF.

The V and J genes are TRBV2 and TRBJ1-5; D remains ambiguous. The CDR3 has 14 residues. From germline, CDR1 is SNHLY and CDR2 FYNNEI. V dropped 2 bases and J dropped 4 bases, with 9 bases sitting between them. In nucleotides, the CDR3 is TGTGCCAGCAGTGAACGCGAGGGTAATCAGCCCCAGCATTTT. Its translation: CASSEREGNQPQHF.

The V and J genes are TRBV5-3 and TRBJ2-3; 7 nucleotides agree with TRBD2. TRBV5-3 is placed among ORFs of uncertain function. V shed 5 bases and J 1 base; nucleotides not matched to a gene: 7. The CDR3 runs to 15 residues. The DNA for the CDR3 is TGTGCCAGAAGGATCAGCGGGGATTGCACAGATACGCAGTATTTT. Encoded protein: CARRISGDCTDTQYF.

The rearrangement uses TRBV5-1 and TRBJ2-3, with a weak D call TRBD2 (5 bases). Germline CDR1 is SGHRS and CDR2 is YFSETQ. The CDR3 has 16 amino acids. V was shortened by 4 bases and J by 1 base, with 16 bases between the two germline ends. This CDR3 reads CASSQPVSEGTDTQYF. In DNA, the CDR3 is TGCGCCAGCAGCCAACCCGTTTCGGAGGGCACAGATACGCAGTATTTT.

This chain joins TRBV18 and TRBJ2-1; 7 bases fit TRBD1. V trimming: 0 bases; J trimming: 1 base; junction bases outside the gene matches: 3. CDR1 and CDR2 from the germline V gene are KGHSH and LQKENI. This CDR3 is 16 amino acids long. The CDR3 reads CASSPPSGGSYNEQFF. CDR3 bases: TGTGCCAGCTCACCACCGTCAGGGGGTTCCTACAATGAGCAGTTCTTC. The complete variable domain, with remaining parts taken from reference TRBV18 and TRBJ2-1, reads NAGVMQNPRHLVRRRGQEARLRCSPMKGHSHVYWYRQLPEEGLKFMVYLQKENIIDESGMPKERFSAEFPKEGPSILRIQQVVRGDSAAYFCASSPPSGGSYNEQFFGPGTRLTVL.

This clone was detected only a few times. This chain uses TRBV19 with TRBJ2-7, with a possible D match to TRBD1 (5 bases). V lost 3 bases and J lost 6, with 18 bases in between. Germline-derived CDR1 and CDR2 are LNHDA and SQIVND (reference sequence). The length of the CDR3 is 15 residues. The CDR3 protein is CASSIGASTGREQYF. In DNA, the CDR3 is TGTGCCAGTAGTATCGGCGCCAGTACAGGTCGCGAGCAGTACTTC.

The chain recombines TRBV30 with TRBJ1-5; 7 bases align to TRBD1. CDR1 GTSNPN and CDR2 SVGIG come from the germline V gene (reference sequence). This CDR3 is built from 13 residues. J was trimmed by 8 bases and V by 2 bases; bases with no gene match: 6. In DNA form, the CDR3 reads TGTGCCTGGAGTCCTCGTGGACAGGAGCCCCAGCATTTT. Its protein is CAWSPRGQEPQHF.

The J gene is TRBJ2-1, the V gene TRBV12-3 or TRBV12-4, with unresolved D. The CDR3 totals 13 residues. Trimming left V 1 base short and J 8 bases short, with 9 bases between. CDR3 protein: CASSLGLGYEQFF. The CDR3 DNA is TGTGCCAGCAGTTTAGGGCTGGGCTATGAGCAGTTCTTC.

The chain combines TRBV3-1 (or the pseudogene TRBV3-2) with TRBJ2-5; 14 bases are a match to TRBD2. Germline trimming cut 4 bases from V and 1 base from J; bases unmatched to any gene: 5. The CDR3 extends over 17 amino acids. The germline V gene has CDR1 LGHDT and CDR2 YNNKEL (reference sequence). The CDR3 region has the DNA TGTGCCAGCAGCCCTTCGGGACTAGCGGGGGCCCAAGAGACCCAGTACTTC. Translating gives CASSPSGLAGAQETQYF.

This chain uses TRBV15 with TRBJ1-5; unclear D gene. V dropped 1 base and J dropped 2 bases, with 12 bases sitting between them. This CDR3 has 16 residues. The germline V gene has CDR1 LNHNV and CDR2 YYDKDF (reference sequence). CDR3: CATSRGRGIRNQPQHF. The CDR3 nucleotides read TGTGCCACCAGCAGAGGTAGAGGGATACGCAATCAGCCCCAGCATTTT. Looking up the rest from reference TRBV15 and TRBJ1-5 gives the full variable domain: DAMVIQNPRYQVTQFGKPVTLSCSQTLNHNVMYWYQQKSSQAPKLLFHYYDKDFNNEADTPDNFQSRRPNTSFCFLDIRSPGLGDTAMYLCATSRGRGIRNQPQHFGDGTRLSIL.

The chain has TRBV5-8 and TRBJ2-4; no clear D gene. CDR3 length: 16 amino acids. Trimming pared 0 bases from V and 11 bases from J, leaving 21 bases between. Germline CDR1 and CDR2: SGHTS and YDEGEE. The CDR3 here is CASSLVGTTGLIFQYF. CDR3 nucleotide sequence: TGTGCCAGCAGCTTGGTTGGAACGACTGGGTTGATTTTTCAGTACTTC.

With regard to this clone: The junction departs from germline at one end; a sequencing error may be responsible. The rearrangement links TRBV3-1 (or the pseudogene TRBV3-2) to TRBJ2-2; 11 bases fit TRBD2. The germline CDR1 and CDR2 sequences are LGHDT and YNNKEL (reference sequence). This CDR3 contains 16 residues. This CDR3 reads CASSQAGLAVSRELFF. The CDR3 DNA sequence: TGTGCCAGCAGTCAAGCGGGACTAGCGGTTTCCAGGGAGCTGTTTTTT.

This CDR3 reads CASSFIMGRQETQYF. The CDR3 region has the DNA TGTGCCAGCAGCTTTATTATGGGGAGGCAAGAGACCCAGTACTTC. This rearrangement joins TRBV13 to TRBJ2-5, with D maybe TRBD2 (6 bases). CDR3 size: 15 residues. Germline V gene lookup returns CDR1 PRHDT and CDR2 FYEKMQ (reference sequence). V lost 3 bases, J lost 2 bases, and 13 bases lay in between.

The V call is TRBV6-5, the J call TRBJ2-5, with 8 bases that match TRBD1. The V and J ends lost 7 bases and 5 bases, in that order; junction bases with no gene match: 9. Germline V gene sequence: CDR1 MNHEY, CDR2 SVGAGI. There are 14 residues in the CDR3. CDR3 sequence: CASTKDRGRETQYF. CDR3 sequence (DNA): TGTGCCAGCACCAAAGACAGGGGACGGGAGACCCAGTACTTC.

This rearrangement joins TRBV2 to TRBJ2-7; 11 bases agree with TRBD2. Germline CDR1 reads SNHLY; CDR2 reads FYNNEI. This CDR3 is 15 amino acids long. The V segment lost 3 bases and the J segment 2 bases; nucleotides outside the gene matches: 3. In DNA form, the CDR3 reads TGTGCCAGCAGTGAGAGACTAGCGGGAACCTACGAGCAGTACTTC. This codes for CASSERLAGTYEQYF.

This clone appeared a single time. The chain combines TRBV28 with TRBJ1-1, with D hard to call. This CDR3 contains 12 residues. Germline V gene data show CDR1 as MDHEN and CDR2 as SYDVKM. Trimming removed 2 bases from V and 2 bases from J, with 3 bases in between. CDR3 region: CASSLTNTEAFF. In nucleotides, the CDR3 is TGTGCCAGCAGTTTAACAAACACTGAAGCTTTCTTT.

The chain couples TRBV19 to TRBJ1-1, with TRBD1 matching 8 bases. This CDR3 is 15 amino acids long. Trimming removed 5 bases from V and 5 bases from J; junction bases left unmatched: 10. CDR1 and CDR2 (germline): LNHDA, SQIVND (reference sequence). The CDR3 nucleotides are TGTGCCAGTAGTGCAGACAGGGGCCGGAGGACTGAAGCTTTCTTT. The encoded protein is CASSADRGRRTEAFF.

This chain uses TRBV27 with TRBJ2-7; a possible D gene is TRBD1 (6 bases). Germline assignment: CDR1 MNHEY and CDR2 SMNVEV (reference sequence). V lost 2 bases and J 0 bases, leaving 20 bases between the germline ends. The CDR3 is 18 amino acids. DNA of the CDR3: TGTGCCAGCAGTTTAACCCCTCCACAGGGTGGGGGCTCCTACGAGCAGTACTTC. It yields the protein CASSLTPPQGGGSYEQYF.

CDR3 loop: CASSSPGTGNTEAFF. Written as DNA, the CDR3 is TGTGCCAGCAGTTCTCCAGGGACAGGTAACACTGAAGCTTTCTTT. The genes are TRBV27 and TRBJ1-1, with 8 bases fitting TRBD1. The germline V gene encodes CDR1 MNHEY and CDR2 SMNVEV (reference sequence). The CDR3 sequence is 15 residues long. J was trimmed by 2 bases and V by 4 bases; bases with no gene match: 6.

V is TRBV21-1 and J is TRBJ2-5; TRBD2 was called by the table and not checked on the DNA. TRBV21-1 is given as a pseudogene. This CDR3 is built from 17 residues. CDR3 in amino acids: CASSKGGGGGPQETQYF. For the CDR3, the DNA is TGTGCCAGCAGCAAAGGAGGGGGCGGGGGGCCGCAAGAGACCCAGTACTTC.

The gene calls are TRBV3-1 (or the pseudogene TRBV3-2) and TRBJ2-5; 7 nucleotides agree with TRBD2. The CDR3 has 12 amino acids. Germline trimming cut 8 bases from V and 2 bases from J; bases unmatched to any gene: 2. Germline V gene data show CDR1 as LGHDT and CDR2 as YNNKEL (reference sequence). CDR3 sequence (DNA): TGTGCCAGCGAGCGGGATCAAGAGACCCAGTACTTC. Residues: CASERDQETQYF.